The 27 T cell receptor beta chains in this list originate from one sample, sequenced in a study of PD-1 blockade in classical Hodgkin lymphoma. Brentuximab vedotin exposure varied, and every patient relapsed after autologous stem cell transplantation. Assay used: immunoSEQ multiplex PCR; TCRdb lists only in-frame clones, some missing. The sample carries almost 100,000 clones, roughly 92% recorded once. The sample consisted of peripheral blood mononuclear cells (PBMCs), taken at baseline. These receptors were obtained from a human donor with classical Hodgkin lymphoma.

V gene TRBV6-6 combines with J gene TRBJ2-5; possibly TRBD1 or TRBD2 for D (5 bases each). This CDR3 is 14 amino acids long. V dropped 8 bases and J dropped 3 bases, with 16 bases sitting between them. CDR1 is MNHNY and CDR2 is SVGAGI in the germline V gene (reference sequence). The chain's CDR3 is CASLRQGAEETQYF. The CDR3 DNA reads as TGTGCCAGCCTAAGGCAGGGAGCGGAAGAGACCCAGTACTTC.

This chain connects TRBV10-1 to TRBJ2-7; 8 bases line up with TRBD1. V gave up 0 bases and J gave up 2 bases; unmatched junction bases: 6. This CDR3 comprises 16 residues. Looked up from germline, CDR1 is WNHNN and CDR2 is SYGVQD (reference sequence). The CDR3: CASSESFGQGAYEQYF. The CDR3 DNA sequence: TGCGCCAGCAGTGAGTCGTTCGGACAGGGCGCCTACGAGCAGTACTTC.

The CDR3 here is CSVAPGLGSYEQYF. The CDR3 bases are TGCAGCGTTGCCCCGGGACTAGGATCCTACGAGCAGTACTTC. The rearrangement uses TRBV29-1 and TRBJ2-7; 8 bases are a match to TRBD2. This CDR3 is 14 amino acids long. Unmatched junction bases numbered 6, after V lost 4 bases and J lost 1 base. CDR1 SQVTM and CDR2 ANQGSEA come from the germline V gene.

CDR3 amino acids: CASTPRAGNSYEQYF. DNA of the CDR3: TGTGCCAGCACCCCTAGGGCAGGGAACTCCTACGAGCAGTACTTC. This sequence joins TRBV28 and TRBJ2-7; possible D gene TRBD1, 5 bases. Trimming left V 7 bases short and J 0 bases short, with 16 bases between. The germline gives CDR1 MDHEN, CDR2 SYDVKM. The CDR3 consists of 15 residues.

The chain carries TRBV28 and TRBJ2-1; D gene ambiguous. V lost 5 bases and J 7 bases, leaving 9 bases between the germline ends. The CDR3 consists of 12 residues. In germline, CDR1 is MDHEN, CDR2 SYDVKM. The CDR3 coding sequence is TGTGCCAGCAGTGGCAAGTGGAATGAGCAGTTCTTC. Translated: CASSGKWNEQFF.

The CDR3 loop reads CAWRVAGSDNEQFF. CDR3 nucleotide sequence: TGTGCCTGGAGGGTTGCGGGTTCAGACAATGAGCAGTTCTTC. The chain couples TRBV30 to TRBJ2-1, with D perhaps TRBD2 (5 bases). The CDR3 loop spans 14 amino acids. The V end was cut by 3 bases, the J end by 5 bases, with 14 bases between. Germline lookup yields CDR1 GTSNPN and CDR2 SVGIG (reference sequence).

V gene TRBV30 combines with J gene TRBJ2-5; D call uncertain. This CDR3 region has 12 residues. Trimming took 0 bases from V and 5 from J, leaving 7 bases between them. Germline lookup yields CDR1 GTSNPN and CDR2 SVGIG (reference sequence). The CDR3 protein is CAWSVSSETQYF. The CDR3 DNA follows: TGTGCCTGGAGTGTATCCAGTGAGACCCAGTACTTC.

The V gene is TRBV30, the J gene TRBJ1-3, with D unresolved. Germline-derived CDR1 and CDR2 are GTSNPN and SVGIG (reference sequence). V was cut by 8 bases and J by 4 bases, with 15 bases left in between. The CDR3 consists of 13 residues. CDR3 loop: CAGGITPGNTIYF. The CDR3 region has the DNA TGTGCCGGAGGGATAACCCCCGGAAACACCATATATTTT.

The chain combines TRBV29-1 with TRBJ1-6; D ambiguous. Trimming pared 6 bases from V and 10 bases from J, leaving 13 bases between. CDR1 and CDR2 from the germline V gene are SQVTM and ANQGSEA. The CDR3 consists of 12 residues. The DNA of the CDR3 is TGCAGCGTCGGTTCAGGAGACTCACCCCTCCACTTT. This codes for CSVGSGDSPLHF. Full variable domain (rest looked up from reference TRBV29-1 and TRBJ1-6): SAVISQKPSRDICQRGTSLTIQCQVDSQVTMMFWYRQQPGQSLTLIATANQGSEATYESGFVIDKFPISRPNLTFSTLTVSNMSPEDSSIYLCSVGSGDSPLHFGNGTRLTVT.

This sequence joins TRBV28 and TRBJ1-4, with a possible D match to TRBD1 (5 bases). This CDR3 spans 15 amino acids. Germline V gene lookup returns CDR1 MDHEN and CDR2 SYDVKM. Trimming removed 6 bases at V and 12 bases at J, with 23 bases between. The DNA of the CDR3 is TGTGCCAGCAGAAGGATCGACAGAATTAGTCGCGAACTGTTTTTT. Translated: CASRRIDRISRELFF.

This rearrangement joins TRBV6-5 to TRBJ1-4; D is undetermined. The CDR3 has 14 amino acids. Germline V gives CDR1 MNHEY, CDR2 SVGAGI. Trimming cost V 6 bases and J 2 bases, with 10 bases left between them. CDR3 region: CASRRDRTNEKLFF. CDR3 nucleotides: TGTGCCAGCAGGAGAGACCGTACTAATGAAAAACTGTTTTTT.

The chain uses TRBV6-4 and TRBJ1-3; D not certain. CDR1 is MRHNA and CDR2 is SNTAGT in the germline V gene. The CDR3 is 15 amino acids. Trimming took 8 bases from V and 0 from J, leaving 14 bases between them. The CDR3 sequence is CASRRLRPSGNTIYF. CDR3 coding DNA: TGTGCCAGCCGGAGACTTCGCCCCTCTGGAAACACCATATATTTT.

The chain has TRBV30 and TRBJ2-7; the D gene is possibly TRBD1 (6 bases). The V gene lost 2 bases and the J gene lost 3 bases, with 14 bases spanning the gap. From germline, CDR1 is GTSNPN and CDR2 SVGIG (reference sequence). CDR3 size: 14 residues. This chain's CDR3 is CAWSPGQPIYEQYF. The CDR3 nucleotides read TGTGCCTGGAGTCCGGGACAACCCATCTACGAGCAGTACTTC.

The CDR3, as DNA: TGTGCCAGCATGGGGAGAGGGGGAACTGGAAACACCATATATTTT. Protein: CASMGRGGTGNTIYF. The rearrangement joins TRBV2 to TRBJ1-3; maybe TRBD1 (6 bases). CDR3 length equals 15 residues. Trimming took 7 bases from V and 2 from J, leaving 15 bases between them. Germline V gene lookup returns CDR1 SNHLY and CDR2 FYNNEI.

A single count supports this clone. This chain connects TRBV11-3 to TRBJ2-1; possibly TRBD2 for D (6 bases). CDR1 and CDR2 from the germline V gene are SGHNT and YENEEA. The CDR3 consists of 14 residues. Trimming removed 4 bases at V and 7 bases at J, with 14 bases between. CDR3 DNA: TGTGCCAGCAGCTCCCGGGACTCGGAAAATGAGCAGTTCTTC. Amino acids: CASSSRDSENEQFF.

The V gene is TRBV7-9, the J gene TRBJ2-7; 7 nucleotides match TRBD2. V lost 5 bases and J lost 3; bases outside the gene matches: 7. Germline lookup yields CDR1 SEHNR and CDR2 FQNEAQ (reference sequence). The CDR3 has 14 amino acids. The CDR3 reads CASSIRSSGYEQYF. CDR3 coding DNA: TGTGCCAGCAGCATTCGATCTAGCGGCTACGAGCAGTACTTC.

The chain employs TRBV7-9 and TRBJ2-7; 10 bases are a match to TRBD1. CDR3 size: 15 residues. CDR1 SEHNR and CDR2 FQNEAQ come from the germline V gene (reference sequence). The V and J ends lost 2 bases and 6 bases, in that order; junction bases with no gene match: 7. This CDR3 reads CASSLTGTGAVEQYF. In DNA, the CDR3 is TGTGCCAGCAGCTTAACGGGGACAGGGGCAGTCGAGCAGTACTTC.

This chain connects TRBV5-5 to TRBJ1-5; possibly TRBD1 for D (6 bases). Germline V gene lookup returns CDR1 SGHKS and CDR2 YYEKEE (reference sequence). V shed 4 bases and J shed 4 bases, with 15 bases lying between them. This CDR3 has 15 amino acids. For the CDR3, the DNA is TGTGCCAGCAGCCCAATCGGGACACTTAATCAGCCCCAGCATTTT. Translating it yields CASSPIGTLNQPQHF. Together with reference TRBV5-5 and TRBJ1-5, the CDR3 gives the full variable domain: DAGVTQSPTHLIKTRGQQVTLRCSPISGHKSVSWYQQVLGQGPQFIFQYYEKEERGRGNFPDRFSARQFPNYSSELNVNALLLGDSALYLCASSPIGTLNQPQHFGDGTRLSIL.

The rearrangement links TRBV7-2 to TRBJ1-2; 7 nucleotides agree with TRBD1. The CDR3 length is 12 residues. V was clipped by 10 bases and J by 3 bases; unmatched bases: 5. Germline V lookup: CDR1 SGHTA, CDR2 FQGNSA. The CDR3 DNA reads TGTGCCAACAGGGGAACGTACTATGGCTACACCTTC. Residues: CANRGTYYGYTF.

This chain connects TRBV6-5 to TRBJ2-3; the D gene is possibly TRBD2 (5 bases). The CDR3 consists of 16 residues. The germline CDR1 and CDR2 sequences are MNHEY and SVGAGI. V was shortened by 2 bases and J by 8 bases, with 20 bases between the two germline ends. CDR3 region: CASSYMVAPILGTQYF. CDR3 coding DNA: TGTGCCAGCAGTTACATGGTAGCGCCGATTTTGGGTACGCAGTATTTT.

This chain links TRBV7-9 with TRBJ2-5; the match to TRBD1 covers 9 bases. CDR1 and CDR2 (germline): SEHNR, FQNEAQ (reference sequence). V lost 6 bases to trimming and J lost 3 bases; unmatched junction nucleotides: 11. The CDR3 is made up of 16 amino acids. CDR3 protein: CASSSQPGQGKETQYF. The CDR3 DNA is TGTGCCAGCAGTTCACAACCGGGACAGGGAAAAGAGACCCAGTACTTC.

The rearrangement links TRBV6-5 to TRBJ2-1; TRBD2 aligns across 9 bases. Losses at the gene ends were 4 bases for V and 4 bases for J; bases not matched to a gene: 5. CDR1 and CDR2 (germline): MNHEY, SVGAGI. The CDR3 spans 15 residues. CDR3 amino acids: CASSSGLADYNEQFF. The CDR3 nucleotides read TGTGCCAGCAGTTCGGGACTAGCCGATTACAATGAGCAGTTCTTC.

This chain's CDR3 is CASSFSRSYNEQFF. The CDR3 DNA sequence: TGTGCCAGCAGCTTCTCCAGGTCCTACAATGAGCAGTTCTTC. This sequence joins TRBV7-3 and TRBJ2-1; no reliable D call. V lost 3 bases and J lost 1, with 7 bases in between. Germline CDR1 SGHTA, CDR2 FQGTGA. This CDR3 comprises 14 residues. The full variable domain, with the rest looked up from reference TRBV7-3 and TRBJ2-1, is GAGVSQTPSNKVTEKGKYVELRCDPISGHTALYWYRQSLGQGPEFLIYFQGTGAADDSGLPNDRFFAVRPEGSVSTLKIQRTERGDSAVYLCASSFSRSYNEQFFGPGTRLTVL.

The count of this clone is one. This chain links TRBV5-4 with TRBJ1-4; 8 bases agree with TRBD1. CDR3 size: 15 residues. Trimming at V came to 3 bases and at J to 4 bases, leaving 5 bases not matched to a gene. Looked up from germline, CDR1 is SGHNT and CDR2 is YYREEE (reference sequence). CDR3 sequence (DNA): TGTGCCAGCAGCTACGACAGGGGCGATAATGAAAAACTGTTTTTT. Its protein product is CASSYDRGDNEKLFF.

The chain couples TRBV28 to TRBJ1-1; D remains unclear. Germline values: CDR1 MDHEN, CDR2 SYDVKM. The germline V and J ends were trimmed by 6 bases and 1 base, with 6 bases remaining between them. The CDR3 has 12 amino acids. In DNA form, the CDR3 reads TGTGCCAGCAGGAGGTGGAACACTGAAGCTTTCTTT. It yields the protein CASRRWNTEAFF.

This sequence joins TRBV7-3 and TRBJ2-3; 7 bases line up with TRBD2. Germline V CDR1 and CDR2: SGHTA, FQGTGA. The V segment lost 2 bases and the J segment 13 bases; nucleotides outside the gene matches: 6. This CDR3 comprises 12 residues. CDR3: CASSLDGREKYF. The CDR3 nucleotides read TGTGCCAGCAGCTTAGATGGGCGGGAGAAGTATTTT.

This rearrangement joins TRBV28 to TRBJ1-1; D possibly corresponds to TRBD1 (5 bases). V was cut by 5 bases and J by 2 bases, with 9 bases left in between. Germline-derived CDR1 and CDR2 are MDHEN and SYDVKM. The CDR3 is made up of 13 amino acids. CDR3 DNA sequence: TGTGCCAGCAGTCAGGGTACAAACACTGAAGCTTTCTTT. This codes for CASSQGTNTEAFF.